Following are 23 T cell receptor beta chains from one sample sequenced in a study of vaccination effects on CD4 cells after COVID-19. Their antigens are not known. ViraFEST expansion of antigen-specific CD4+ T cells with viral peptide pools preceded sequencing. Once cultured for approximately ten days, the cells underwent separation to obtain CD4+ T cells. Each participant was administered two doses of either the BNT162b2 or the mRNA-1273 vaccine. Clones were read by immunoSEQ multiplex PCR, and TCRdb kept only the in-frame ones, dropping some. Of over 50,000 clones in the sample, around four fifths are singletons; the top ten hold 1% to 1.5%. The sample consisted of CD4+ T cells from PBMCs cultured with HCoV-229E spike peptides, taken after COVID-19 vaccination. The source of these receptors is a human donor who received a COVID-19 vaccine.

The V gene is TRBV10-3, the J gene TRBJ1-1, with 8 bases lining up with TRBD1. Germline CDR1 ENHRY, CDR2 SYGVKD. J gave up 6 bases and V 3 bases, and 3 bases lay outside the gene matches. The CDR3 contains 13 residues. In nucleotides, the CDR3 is TGTGCCATCAGTGACGGACAGGGCGCTGAAGCTTTCTTT. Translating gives CAISDGQGAEAFF.

CDR3 sequence (DNA): TGTGCCAGCAGCCATGGGGACACCACAGATACGCAGTATTTT. This codes for CASSHGDTTDTQYF. The genes are TRBV7-2 and TRBJ2-3, with D perhaps matching TRBD1 (6 bases). Trimming took 5 bases from V and 2 from J, leaving 11 bases between them. Germline CDR1 is SGHTA and CDR2 is FQGNSA. The CDR3 loop spans 14 amino acids.

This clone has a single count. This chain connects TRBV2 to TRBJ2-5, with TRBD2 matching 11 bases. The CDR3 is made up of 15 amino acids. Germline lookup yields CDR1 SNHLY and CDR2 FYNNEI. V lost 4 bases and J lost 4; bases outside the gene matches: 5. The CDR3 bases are TGTGCCAGCAGTGGCGATAGCGGGGGGGCAGAGACCCAGTACTTC. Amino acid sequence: CASSGDSGGAETQYF.

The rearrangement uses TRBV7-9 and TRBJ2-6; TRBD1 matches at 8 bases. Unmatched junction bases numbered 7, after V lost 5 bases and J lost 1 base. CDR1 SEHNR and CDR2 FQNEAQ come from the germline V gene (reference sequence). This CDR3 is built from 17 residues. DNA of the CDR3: TGTGCCAGCAGCAGAGGACAGGGTTATTCTGGGGCCAACGTCCTGACTTTC. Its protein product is CASSRGQGYSGANVLTF. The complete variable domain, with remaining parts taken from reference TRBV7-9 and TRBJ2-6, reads DTGVSQNPRHKITKRGQNVTFRCDPISEHNRLYWYRQTLGQGPEFLTYFQNEAQLEKSRLLSDRFSAERPKGSFSTLEIQRTEQGDSAMYLCASSRGQGYSGANVLTFGAGSRLTVL.

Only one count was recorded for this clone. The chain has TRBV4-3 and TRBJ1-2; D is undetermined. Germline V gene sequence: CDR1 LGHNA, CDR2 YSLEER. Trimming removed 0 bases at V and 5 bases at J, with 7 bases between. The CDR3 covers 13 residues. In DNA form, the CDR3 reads TGCGCCAGCAGCCAAGAAAGATGGTATGGCTACACCTTC. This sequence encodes CASSQERWYGYTF.

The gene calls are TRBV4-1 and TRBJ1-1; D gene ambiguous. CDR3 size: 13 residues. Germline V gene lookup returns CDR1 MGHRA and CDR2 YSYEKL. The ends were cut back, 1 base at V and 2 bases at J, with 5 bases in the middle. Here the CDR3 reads CASSQGPNTEAFF. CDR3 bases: TGCGCCAGCAGCCAAGGACCTAACACTGAAGCTTTCTTT.

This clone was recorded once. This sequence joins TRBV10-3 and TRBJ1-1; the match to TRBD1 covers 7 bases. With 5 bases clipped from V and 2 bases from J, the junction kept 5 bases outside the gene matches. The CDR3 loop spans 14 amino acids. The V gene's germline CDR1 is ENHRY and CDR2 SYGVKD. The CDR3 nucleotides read TGTGCCATCAGTCCCGGGACAGTCAACACTGAAGCTTTCTTT. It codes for CAISPGTVNTEAFF.

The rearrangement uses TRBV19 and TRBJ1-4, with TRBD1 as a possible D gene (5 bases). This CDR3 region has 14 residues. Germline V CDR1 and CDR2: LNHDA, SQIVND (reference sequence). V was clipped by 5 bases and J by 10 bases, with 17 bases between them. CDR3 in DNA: TGTGCCAGTAGTGCAATTCGGACGGGGGGAAAACTGTTTTTT. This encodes CASSAIRTGGKLFF.

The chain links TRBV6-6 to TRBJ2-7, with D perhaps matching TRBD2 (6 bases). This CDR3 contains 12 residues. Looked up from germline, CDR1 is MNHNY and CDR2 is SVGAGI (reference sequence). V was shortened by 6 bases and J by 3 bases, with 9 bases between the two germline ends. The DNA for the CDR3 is TGTGCCAGCAGCGCGGGGCACTACGAGCAGTACGTC. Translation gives CASSAGHYEQYV.

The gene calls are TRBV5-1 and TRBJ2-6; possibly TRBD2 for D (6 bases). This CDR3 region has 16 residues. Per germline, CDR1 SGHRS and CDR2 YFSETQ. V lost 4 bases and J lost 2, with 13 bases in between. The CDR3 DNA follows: TGCGCCAGCAGCCCACAAGGGACTCCTGGGGCCAACGTCCTGACTTTC. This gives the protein CASSPQGTPGANVLTF.

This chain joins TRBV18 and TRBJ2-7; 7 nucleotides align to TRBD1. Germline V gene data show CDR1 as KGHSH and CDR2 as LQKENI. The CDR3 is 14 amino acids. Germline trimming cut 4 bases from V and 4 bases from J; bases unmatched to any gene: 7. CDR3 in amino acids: CASSQAEGAYEQYV. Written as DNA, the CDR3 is TGTGCCAGCTCACAAGCAGAGGGGGCTTACGAGCAGTACGTC.

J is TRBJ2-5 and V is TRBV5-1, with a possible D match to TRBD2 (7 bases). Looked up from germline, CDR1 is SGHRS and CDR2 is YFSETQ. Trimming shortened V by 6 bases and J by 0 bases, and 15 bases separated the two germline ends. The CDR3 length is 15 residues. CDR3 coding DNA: TGCGCCAGCAAAATAGGGGGGGGGTACCAAGAGACCCAGTACTTC. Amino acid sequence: CASKIGGGYQETQYF.

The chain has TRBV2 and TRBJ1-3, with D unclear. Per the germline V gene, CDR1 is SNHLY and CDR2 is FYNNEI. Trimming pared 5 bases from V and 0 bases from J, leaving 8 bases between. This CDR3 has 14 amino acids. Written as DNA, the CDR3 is TGTGCCAGCAGTAGGGAGGGCTCTGGAAACACCATATATTTT. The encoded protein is CASSREGSGNTIYF.

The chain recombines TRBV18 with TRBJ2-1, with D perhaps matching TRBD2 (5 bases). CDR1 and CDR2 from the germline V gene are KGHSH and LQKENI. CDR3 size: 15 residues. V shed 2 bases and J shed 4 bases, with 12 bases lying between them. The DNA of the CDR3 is TGTGCCAGCTCACCATCCACCGGACTTTACAATGAGCAGTTCTTC. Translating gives CASSPSTGLYNEQFF.

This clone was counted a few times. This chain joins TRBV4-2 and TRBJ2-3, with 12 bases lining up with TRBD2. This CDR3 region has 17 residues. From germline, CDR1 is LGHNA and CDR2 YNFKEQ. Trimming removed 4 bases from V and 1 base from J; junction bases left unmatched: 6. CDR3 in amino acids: CASSPGRTSGGTDTQYF. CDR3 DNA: TGTGCCAGCAGCCCCGGAAGGACTAGCGGGGGCACAGATACGCAGTATTTT.

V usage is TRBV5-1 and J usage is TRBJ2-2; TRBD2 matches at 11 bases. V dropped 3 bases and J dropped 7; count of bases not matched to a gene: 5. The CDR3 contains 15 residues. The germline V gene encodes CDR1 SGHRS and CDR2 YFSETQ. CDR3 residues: CASSSLTSGDGELFF. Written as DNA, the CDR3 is TGCGCCAGCAGCTCGCTGACTAGCGGGGACGGGGAGCTGTTTTTT.

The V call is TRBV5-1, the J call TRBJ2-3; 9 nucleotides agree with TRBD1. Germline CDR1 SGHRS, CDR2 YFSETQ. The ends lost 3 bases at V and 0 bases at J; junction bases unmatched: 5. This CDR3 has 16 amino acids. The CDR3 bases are TGCGCCAGCAGCTCGGACAGGGGTTTTAGCACAGATACGCAGTATTTT. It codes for CASSSDRGFSTDTQYF.

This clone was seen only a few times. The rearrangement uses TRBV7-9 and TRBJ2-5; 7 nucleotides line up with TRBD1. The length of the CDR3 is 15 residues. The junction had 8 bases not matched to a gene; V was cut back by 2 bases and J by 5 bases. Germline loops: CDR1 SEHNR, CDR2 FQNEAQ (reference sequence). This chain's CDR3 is CASSLRGPGRETQYF. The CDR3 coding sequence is TGTGCCAGCAGCTTAAGGGGGCCAGGGCGGGAGACCCAGTACTTC.

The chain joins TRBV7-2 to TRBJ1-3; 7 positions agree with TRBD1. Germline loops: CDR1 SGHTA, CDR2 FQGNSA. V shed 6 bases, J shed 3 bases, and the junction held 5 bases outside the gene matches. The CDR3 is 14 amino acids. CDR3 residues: CASRRTGVGNTIYF. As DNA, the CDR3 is TGTGCCAGCAGACGTACAGGGGTTGGAAACACCATATATTTT.

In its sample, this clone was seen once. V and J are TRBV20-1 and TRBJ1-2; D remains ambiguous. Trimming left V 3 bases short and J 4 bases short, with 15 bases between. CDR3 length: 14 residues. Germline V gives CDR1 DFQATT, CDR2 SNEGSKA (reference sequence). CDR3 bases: TGCAGTGCTAGTAAAGGTTCAGAGATCTATGGCTACACCTTC. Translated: CSASKGSEIYGYTF.

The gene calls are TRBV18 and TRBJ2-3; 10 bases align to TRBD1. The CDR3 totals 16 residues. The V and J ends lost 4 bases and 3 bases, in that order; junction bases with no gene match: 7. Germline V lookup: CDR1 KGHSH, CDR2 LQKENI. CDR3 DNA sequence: TGTGCCAGCTCACTATCGGGACAGGGGCGAACAGATACGCAGTATTTT. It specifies CASSLSGQGRTDTQYF.

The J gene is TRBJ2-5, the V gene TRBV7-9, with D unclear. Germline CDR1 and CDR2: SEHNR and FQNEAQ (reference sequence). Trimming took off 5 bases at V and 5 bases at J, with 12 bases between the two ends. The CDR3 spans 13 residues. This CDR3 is CASSQMGRETQYF. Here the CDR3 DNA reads TGTGCCAGCAGCCAGATGGGCAGGGAGACCCAGTACTTC.

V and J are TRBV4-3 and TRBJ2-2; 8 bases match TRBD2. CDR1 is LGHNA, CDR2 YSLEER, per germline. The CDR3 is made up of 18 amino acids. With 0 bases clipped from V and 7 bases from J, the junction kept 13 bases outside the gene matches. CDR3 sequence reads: CASSQDIYGGGYIGELFF. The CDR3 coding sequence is TGCGCCAGCAGCCAAGATATATACGGCGGGGGGTATATCGGGGAGCTGTTTTTT.